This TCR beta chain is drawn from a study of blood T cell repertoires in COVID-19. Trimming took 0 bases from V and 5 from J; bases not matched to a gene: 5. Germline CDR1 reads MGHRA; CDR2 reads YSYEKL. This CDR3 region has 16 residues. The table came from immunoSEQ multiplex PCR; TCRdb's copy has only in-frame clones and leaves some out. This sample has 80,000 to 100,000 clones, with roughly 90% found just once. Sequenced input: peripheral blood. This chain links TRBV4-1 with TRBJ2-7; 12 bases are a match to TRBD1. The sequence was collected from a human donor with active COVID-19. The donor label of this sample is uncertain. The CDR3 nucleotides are TGCGCCAGCAGCCAAGATAGTGGGACAGGGGGCAACGAGCAGTACTTC. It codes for CASSQDSGTGGNEQYF.